The clone carrying this TCR beta chain is a singleton in its sample. Antigen unknown. Sampled 1 year posttransplant, controls received myeloablative marrow transplants, methotrexate and a calcineurin inhibitor. This record comes from a study of T cells after posttransplantation cyclophosphamide. General study points: Recipient CMV seropositivity and CMV reactivation strongly tracked TRB clonality. TRB overlap between skin or GI tissue T cells and blood was limited. Donor-recipient repertoire similarity was low at 1-2 months, rising over year one.

Method: immunoSEQ multiplex PCR; TCRdb's copy keeps in-frame clones and lacks some. Altogether some 19,000 clones are present, 75% to 90% being singletons, with the ten largest covering around 1.9%. The germline V gene encodes CDR1 MGHDK and CDR2 SYGVNS. The CDR3 is 12 residues long. V lost 5 bases and J 10 bases, leaving 12 bases between the germline ends. The specimen comprised PBMCs, sampled about 350 days after allogeneic stem cell transplant with calcineurin inhibitor and methotrexate. The clonotype originates from a female patient in her 30s who received an allogeneic stem cell transplant from an unrelated donor, was CMV-positive, and had acute and chronic GVHD. The graft donor may have given rise to some T cells. This chain connects TRBV25-1 to TRBJ2-1; D unclear. The CDR3 region has the DNA TGTGCCAGCAGTTCGACTCACTGGGAGCAGTTCTTC. It is translated as CASSSTHWEQFF.